The count of the clone carrying this TCR beta chain is one. Antigen specificity is unknown. The same CDR3 arises from other DNA sequences in this sample as well. The data were obtained in a study of shared clonotypes between healthy human individuals. Notes on the study in general: Memory subsets generally showed smaller estimated richness than naive subsets did. Non-shared clonotypes displayed generation probabilities falling below those of clonotypes present in all four donors.

The naive CD8 subset, CD45RO-negative cells positively selected for CCR7, excluded terminally differentiated effector memory CD45RA+ cells. It was across several immunoSEQ plates that each subset's genomic DNA was evenly split. Data came from immunoSEQ multiplex PCR; TCRdb stores just in-frame clones and leaves some out. The sample includes millions of clones, roughly 94% seen only once; the top ten take around 1.1%. The length of the CDR3 is 12 residues. CDR1 and CDR2 (germline): SGHNT, YYREEE (reference sequence). V lost 0 bases and J lost 4, with 3 bases in between. V gene TRBV5-4 combines with J gene TRBJ2-3, with D unresolved. This TCR was recovered from a man aged 18 to 29 in good health. The sequencing sample was made of naive CD8+ T cells sorted from blood. The CDR3 nucleotides are TGTGCCAGCAGCTTGGCGCCAGATACGCAGTATTTT. Translated: CASSLAPDTQYF.